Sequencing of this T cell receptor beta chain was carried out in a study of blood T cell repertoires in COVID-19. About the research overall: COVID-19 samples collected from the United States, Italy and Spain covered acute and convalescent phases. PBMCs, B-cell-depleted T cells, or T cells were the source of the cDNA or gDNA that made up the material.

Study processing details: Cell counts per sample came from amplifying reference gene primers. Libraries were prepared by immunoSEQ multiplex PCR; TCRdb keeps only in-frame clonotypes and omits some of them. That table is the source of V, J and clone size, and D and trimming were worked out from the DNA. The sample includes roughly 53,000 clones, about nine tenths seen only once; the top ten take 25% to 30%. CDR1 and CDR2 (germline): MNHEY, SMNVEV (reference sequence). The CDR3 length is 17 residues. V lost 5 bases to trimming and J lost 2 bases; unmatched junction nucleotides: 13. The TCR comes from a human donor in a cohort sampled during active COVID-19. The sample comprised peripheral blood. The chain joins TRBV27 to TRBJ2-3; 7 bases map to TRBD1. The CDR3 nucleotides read TGTGCCAGCAGTCGCCGGGGACAGTTGGGGCACACAGATACGCAGTATTTT. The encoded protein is CASSRRGQLGHTDTQYF.